This TCR beta chain appears in the sequencing data of a study of Ad26.COV2.S vaccination and SARS-CoV-2 variants. Study-level information: Enrolled in COV1001, the donor was in the Ad26.COV2.S trial arm, which received the vaccine. Recipients of Ad26.COV2.S got it intramuscularly, once or twice 56 days apart. Whole-study results and caveats: Spike-specific TCR breadth was greater in vaccine than placebo recipients.

Generated by immunoSEQ multiplex PCR, the TCRdb table keeps only in-frame clones and is missing some. The sample lists 430,000 or so clones, nearly 90% occurring once. A note on this clone: Its antigen is unidentified.

Deletions cut 3 bases from V and 3 bases from J, with 8 bases between. The CDR3 is 13 residues long. Germline CDR1 and CDR2: MDHEN and SYDVKM. Sample treatment: roughly 20 received Ad26.COV2.S at low or high dose, single or two shots; 5 received placebo; per-sample allocation not given. Sampling was done on day 63 after the first vaccine or placebo injection. The sample in question was peripheral blood, obtained in a trial of Ad26.COV2.S vaccine versus placebo. The J gene is TRBJ1-1, the V gene TRBV28; D may be TRBD1 (6 bases). This TCR came from a person between 18 and 65 years old who received the Ad26.COV2.S COVID-19 vaccine or a placebo. CDR3 sequence: CASSFRGHTEAFF. The CDR3 bases are TGTGCCAGCAGTTTTCGGGGGCACACTGAAGCTTTCTTT.